The sample holds a few counts of the clone carrying this T cell receptor (beta chain). The antigen is not known. The data were taken from a study of STAT3 mutations in large granular lymphocyte leukemia. Whole-study context: Immunosuppressive therapy was given to more than half of T-LGLL patients.

TCRdb's copy holds only in-frame clones and misses some; the assay was immunoSEQ multiplex PCR. The sample carries tens of thousands of clones, about 74% recorded once. Overall study results and limits: In T-cell large granular lymphocyte leukemia, about half of patients showed multiple immunodominant subclonotypes.

The CDR3 length is 15 residues. Germline assignment: CDR1 MNHNY and CDR2 SVGAGI (reference sequence). V lost 6 bases to trimming and J lost 6 bases, with 20 bases between them. The clonotype was recovered from a woman aged 45-59 years with T-cell large granular lymphocyte leukemia. Some clones in this sample may be carry-over from other donors' samples. The chain combines TRBV6-6 with TRBJ1-2; the D gene is possibly TRBD1 (6 bases). The material sequenced was peripheral blood mononuclear cells. This chain's CDR3 is CASSPRQGRRDGYTF. The CDR3 nucleotides read TGTGCCAGCAGCCCTCGGCAGGGGCGACGGGATGGCTACACCTTC.